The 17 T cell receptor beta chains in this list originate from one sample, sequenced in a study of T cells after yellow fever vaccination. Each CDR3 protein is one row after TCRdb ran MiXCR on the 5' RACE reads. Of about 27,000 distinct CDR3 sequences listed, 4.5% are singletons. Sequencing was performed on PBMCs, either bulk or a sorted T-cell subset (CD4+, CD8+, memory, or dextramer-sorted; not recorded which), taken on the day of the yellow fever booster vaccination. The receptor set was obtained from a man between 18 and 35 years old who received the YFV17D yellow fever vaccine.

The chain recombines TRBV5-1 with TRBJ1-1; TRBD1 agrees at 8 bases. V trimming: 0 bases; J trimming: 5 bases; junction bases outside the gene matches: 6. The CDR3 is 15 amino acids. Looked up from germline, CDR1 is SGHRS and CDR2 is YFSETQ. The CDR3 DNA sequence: TGCGCCAGCAGCTTGGGTATCAGGGGGCGAACTGAAGCTTTCTTT. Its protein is CASSLGIRGRTEAFF. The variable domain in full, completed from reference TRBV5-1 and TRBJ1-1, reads KAGVTQTPRYLIKTRGQQVTLSCSPISGHRSVSWYQQTPGQGLQFLFEYFSETQRNKGNFPGRFSGRQFSNSRSEMNVSTLELGDSALYLCASSLGIRGRTEAFFGQGTRLTVV.

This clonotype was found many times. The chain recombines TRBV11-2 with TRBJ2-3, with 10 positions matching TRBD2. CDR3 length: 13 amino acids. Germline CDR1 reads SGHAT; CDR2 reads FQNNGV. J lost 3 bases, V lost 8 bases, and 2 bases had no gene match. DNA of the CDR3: TGTGCCAGCGCACTAGCGGGAACAGATACGCAGTATTTT. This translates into CASALAGTDTQYF.

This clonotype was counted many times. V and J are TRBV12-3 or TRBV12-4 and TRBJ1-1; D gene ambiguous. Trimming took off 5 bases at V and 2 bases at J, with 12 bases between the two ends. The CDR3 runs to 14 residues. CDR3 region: CASSPGNFNTEAFF. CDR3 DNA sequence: TGTGCCAGCAGTCCAGGCAACTTTAACACTGAAGCTTTCTTT.

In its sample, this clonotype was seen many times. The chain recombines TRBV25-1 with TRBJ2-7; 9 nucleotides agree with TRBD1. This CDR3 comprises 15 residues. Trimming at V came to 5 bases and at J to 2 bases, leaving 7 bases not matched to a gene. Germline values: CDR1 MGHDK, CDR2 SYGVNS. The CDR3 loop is CASSPSGTGTYEQYF. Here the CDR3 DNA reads TGTGCCAGCAGTCCCTCCGGGACAGGGACCTACGAGCAGTACTTC.

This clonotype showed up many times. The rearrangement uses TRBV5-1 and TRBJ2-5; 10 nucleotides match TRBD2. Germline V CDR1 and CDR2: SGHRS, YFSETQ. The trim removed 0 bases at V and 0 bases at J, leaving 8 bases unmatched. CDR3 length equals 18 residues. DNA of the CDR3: TGCGCCAGCAGCTTGGCTAGCGGGAGCCGTCCTGACCAAGAGACCCAGTACTTC. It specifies CASSLASGSRPDQETQYF.

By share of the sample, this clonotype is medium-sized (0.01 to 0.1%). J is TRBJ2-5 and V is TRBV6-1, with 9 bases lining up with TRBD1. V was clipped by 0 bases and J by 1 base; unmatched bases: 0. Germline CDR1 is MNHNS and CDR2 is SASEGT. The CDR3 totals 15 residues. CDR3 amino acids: CASSEATGGQETQYF. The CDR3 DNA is TGTGCCAGCAGTGAAGCGACAGGGGGCCAAGAGACCCAGTACTTC.

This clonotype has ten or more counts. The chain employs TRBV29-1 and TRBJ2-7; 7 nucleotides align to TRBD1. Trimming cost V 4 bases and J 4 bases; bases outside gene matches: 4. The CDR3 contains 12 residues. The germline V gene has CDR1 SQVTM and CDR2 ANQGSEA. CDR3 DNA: TGCAGCGTTGCGGGACAGACTTACGAGCAGTACTTC. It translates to CSVAGQTYEQYF.

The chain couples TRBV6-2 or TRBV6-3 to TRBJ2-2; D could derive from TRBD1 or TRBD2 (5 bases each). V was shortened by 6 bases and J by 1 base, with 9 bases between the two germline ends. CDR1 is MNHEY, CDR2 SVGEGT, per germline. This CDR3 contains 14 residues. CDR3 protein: CASSPGRNTGELFF. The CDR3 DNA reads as TGTGCCAGCAGCCCGGGACGGAACACCGGGGAGCTGTTTTTT.

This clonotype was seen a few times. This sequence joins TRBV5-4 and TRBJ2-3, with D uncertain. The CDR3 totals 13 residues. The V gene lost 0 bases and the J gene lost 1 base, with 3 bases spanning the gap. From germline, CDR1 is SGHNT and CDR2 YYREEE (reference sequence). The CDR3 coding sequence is TGTGCCAGCAGCTTGGCAGGCACAGATACGCAGTATTTT. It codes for CASSLAGTDTQYF.

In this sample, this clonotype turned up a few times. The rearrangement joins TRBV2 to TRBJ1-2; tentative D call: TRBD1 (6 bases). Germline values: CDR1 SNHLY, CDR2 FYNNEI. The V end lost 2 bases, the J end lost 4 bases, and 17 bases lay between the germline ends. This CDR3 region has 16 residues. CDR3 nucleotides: TGTGCCAGCAGTGAAACACAGGGCTGGAGTACCTATGGCTACACCTTC. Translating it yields CASSETQGWSTYGYTF.

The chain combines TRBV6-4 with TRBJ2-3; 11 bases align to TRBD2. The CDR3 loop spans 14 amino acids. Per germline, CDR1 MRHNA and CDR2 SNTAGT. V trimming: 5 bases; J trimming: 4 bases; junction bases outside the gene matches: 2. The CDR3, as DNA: TGTGCCAGCAGTCCGACTAGCGGGGCAGATACGCAGTATTTT. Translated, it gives CASSPTSGADTQYF.

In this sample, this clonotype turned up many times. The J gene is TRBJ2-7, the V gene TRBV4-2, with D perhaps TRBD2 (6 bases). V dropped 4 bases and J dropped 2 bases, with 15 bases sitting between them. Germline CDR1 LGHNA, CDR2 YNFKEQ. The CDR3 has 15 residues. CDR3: CASSPGTGDPYEQYF. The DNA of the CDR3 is TGTGCCAGCAGCCCCGGGACTGGGGACCCCTACGAGCAGTACTTC.

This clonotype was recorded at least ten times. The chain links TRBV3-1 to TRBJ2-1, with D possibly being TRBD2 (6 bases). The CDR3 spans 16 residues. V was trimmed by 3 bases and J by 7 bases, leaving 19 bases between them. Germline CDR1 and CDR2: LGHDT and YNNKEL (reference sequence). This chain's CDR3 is CASSQTPSVLGNEQFF. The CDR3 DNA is TGTGCCAGCAGCCAGACCCCTAGCGTACTTGGGAATGAGCAGTTCTTC.

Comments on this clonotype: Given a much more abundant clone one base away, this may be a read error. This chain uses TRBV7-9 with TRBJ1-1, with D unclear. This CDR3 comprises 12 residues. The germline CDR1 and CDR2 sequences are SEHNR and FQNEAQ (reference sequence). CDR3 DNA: TGTGCCAGCAGCTTATGGAACACTGATGCTTTCTTT. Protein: CASSLWNTDAFF.

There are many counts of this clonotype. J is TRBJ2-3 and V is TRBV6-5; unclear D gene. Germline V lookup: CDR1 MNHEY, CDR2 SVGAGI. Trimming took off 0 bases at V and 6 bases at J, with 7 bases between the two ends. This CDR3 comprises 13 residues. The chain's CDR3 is CASSYSVRDTQYF. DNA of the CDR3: TGTGCCAGCAGTTACTCGGTTCGCGATACGCAGTATTTT.

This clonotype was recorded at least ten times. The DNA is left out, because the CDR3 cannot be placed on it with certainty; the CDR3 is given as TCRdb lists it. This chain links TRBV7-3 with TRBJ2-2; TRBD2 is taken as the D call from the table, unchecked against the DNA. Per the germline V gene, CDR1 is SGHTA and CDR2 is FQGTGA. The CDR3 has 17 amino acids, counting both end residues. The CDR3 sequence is CASSSPLAGRTPGSCFF.

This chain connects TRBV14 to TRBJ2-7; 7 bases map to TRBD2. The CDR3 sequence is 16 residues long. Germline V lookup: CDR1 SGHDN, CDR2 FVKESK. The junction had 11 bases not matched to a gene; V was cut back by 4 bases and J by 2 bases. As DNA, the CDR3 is TGTGCCAGCAGCCGGCATGGAGCGGGATTCCCCTACGAGCAGTACTTC. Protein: CASSRHGAGFPYEQYF. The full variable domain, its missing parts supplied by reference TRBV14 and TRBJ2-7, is EAGVTQFPSHSVIEKGQTVTLRCDPISGHDNLYWYRRVMGKEIKFLLHFVKESKQDESGMPNNRFLAERTGGTYSTLKVQPAELEDSGVYFCASSRHGAGFPYEQYFGPGTRLTVT.